Listed here is a single T cell receptor beta chain. Its antigen remains undetermined. No much larger clone exists at a distance of one base, and base qualities are not known. CD8 naive samples consisted of CD45RO-negative cells that were positively selected for CCR7, yielding a CD45RA+CCR7+ population without TemRA cells. Healthy HIV-negative adults with no recently reported acute infections or vaccinations were included as donors. All donors were Caucasian adults living in Nashville, Tennessee, USA. Blood was collected by leukapheresis, and PBMCs were isolated by Ficoll-Histopaque density gradient centrifugation and then cryopreserved in liquid nitrogen vapor phase. Analytical flow cytometry was used to check the purity and quantity of every magnetically sorted T cell population. From each sorted fraction, genomic DNA was isolated and quantified by UV absorbance on a Nanodrop 2000c. Between the V and J ends, shortened by 0 bases and 4 bases respectively, the junction contains 13 bases. From the germline V gene, CDR1 is ENHRY and CDR2 is SYGVKD. The CDR3 measures 16 amino acids from cysteine to phenylalanine. The sequence is cut down to CDR3 DNA, 48 bases in frame from base 1.

This sample stems from a study of shared clonotypes between healthy human individuals (TCRdb year 2020). Some background on the complete study: A couple of women and a few men aged 18 to 49 years were included in the cohort. Libraries were prepared and TCR repertoires were sequenced by different laboratories using diverse techniques, in order to increase sequencing depth and limit assay-specific biases. Blood TCR repertoires of four to six healthy adults were deeply sequenced to estimate repertoire size and the extent of clonotype sharing between individuals. For each donor, three plates each were used for CD4 naive and CD4 memory, two plates were used for CD8 naive, and one plate was used for CD8 memory. Leukapheresis yielded between about 0.94 and 9 billion PBMCs per donor. General findings and caveats noted by the study authors: Across a handful of donors, about 4.5% of naive CD4, approximately 4% of naive CD8, under 2.5% of memory CD4, and 0.3% to 0.45% of memory CD8 clonotypes were shared. Based on pairwise subsampling, the degree of clonotype sharing among donors was expected to be affected by sequencing depth. Sampling was restricted to blood, and TCR repertoires in tissues likely differ from the TCR repertoires found in blood. Compared with non-shared clonotypes, clonotypes shared by all four sorted-subset donors had higher generation probabilities. Because the study included a small number of donors, the genetic and exposure-history diversity represented was limited. Incomplete sequencing was indicated by rarefaction of sorted-subset datasets, despite the large sequencing depth. Naive subsets generally had larger estimated clonotype richness than memory subsets.

Using the deep immunoSEQ assay, TCR CDR3 regions were amplified from genomic DNA by multiplex PCR. Extracted genomic DNA from each cell subset was distributed evenly across all wells of several immunoSEQ 96-well plates, and each plate was treated as a replicate. For sorted subsets, 150 to 250 ng genomic DNA, equal to 25,000 to 35,000 T cell genomes, was loaded into each replicate PCR. The purified libraries were quantified using a Qubit 3.0 fluorometer, sized with a Bioanalyzer 2100, and then quantified again using the KAPA Library Quantification kit. Every immunoSEQ 96-well plate was sequenced on a dedicated single-read 150-cycle Illumina NextSeq 550 flow cell. The study's own analysis went as follows. Because only junctional sequences without quality scores were contained in the immunoSEQ output, filtering matching that applied to full-length reads could not be performed. To assign V/J genes and CDR3, sequences were annotated against IMGT germline references using PyIR, a Python wrapper for IgBLAST v1.9. Any read was removed if the V/J assignment was weak (E-value above 1e-6), the CDR3 was missing, or the read contained stop codons, out-of-frame junctions, or ambiguous translated residues. V3J clonotypes were defined by identical inferred V gene, J gene, and CDR3 amino acid sequence. To compute the percentage overlap between repertoires, the number of shared unique clonotypes was divided by the size of the smaller repertoire. Three approaches were used to assess repertoire richness: RTK rarefaction, the Chao1 estimator, and Recon v2.1 estimates of unobserved clonotypes. For all TCRbeta clonotypes obtained by the gDNA method from a few donors, generation probabilities were computed with OLGA. TCRdb mirrors the immuneACCESS table, restricted to in-frame sequences. Some clones are absent from its copies; in checked studies, under half trace to an unresolved V gene, and the reason for the others is unknown. D and trimming come from the DNA, and the V and J calls and clone size come from that table. The sample table lists around 1,900,000 clones, 90% to 95% of them with a count of one. Less than 2% of the sample lies in the top ten.

The V and J genes are TRBV10-3 and TRBJ1-5; a tentative D match to TRBD1 spans 6 bases. The source of this sequence is a man aged 18 to 35 in good health. Some clones in this sample may be carry-over from other donors' samples. What was sequenced was naive CD8+ T cells from PBMCs. Interpreted using the paper, the cell subset or site label stands for: CD45RA+CCR7+. The CDR3 has the sequence CAISESGQGFNQPQHF. Read as DNA, the sequence is TGTGCCATCAGTGAGTCGGGGCAGGGGTTTAATCAGCCCCAGCATTTT.